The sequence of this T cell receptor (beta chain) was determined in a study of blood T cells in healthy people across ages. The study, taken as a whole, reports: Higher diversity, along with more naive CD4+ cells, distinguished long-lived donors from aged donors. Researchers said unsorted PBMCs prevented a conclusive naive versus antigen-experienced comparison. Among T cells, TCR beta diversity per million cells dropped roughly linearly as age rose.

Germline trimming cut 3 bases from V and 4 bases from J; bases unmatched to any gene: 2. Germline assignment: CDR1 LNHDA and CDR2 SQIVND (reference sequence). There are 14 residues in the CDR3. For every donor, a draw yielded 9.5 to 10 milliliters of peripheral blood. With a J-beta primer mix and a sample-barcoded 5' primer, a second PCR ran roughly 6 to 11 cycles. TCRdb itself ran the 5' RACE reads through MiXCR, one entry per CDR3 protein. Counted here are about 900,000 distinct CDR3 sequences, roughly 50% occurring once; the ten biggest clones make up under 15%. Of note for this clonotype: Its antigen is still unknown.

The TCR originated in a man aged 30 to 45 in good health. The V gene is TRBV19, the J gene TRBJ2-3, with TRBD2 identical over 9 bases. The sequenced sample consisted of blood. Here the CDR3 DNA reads TGTGCCAGTAGTATGGTAGCGGGGGCAGATACGCAGTATTTT. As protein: CASSMVAGADTQYF.